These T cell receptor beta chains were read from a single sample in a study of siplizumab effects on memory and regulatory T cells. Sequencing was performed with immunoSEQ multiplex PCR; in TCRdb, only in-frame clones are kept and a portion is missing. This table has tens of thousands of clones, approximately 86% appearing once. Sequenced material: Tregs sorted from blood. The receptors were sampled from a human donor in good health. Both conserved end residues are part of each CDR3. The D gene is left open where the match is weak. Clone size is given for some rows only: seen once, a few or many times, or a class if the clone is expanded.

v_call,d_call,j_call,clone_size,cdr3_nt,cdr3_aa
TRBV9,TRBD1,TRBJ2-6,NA,TGTGCCAGCAGCCCCTCCCGGACAGGGGGCTTTGGGGCCAACGTCCTGACTTTC,CASSPSRTGGFGANVLTF
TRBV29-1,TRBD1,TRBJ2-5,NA,TGCAGCGTTGCGTCCCGGGACAGGGGGCTCGGGGAGACCCAGTACTTC,CSVASRDRGLGETQYF
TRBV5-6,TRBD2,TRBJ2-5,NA,TGTGCCAGCAGCCCGAAGCGGGGGGAAGAGACCCAGTACTTC,CASSPKRGEETQYF
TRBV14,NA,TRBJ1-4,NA,TGTGCCGCCGACCCTCCCAGCTTTAATGAAAAACTGTTTTTT,CAADPPSFNEKLFF
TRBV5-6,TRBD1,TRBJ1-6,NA,TGTGCCAGCACTTTGGACAGGGACTATAATTCACCCCTCCACTTT,CASTLDRDYNSPLHF
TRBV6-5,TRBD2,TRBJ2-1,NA,TGTGCCAGTACTAAGTGGTCTGGTGGGAGGGATGAGCAGTTCTTC,CASTKWSGGRDEQFF
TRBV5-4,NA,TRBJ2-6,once,TGTGCCAGCAGCTTACAAACTGGGGCCAACGTCCTGACTTTC,CASSLQTGANVLTF
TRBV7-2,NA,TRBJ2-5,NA,TGTGCCAGCAGCCCCGGACGGGCTCAAGAGACCCAGTACTTC,CASSPGRAQETQYF
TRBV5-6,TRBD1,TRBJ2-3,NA,TGTGCCAGCAGCTACCTGGACAGGCCAAGCACAGATACGCAGTATTTT,CASSYLDRPSTDTQYF
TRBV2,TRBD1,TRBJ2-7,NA,TGTGCCAGCAGCACCGGGACAGGGTCCTACGAGCAGTACTTC,CASSTGTGSYEQYF
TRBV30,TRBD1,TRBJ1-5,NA,TGTGCCTGGAGTGTGACAGGGGGCATGGAGCCCCAGCATTTT,CAWSVTGGMEPQHF
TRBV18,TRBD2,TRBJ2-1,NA,TGTGCCAGCTCACCCAGTAGCGGGGGAAATGAGCAGTTCTTC,CASSPSSGGNEQFF
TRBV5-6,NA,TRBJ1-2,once,TGTGCCAGCAGCTTGGCAGGGCCGACGGGCTACACCTTC,CASSLAGPTGYTF
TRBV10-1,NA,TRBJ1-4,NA,TGCGCCAGCAGTCCTACAGGGCCTCCTAATGAAAAACTGTTTTTT,CASSPTGPPNEKLFF
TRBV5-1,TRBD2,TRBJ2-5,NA,TGCGCCAGCAGTAGGGACCGCGCGGGAGTAGAGACCCAGTACTTC,CASSRDRAGVETQYF
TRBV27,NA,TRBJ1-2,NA,TGTGCCAGCAGTTTATCACGCCCAGGGATTGTGGGCTACACCTTC,CASSLSRPGIVGYTF
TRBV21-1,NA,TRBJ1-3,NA,TGTGCCAGCAGCATTTGTTCAGGAAACACCATATATTTT,CASSICSGNTIYF
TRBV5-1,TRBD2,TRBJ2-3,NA,TGCGCCAGCAGCTCCCTGGGACTAGCGGGGTTTGCAGATACGCAGTATTTT,CASSSLGLAGFADTQYF
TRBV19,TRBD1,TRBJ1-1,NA,TGTGCCAGTAGCCTAACAGGGGCCACTGAAGCTTTCTTT,CASSLTGATEAFF
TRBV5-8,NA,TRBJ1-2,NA,TGTGCCAGCAGCCCCTCAGGGTGGGGGAACTATGGCTACACCTTC,CASSPSGWGNYGYTF
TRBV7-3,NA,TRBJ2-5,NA,TGTGCCAGCAGCTTAAGTCTAGGTTCAGAGACCCAGTACTTC,CASSLSLGSETQYF
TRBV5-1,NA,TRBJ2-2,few,TGCGCCAGCAGCTTCTCCCAGAACACCGGGGAGCTGTTTTTT,CASSFSQNTGELFF
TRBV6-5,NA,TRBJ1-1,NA,TGTGCCAGCAGTTACGAGGGTACGAGGACTGAAGCTTTCTTT,CASSYEGTRTEAFF
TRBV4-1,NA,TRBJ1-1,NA,TGCGCCAGCAGCCATCTTCCAACCAACACTGAAGCTTTCTTT,CASSHLPTNTEAFF
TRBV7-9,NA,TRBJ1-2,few,TGTGCCAGCAGCTTCTTAGAGCCCAACTATGGCTACACCTTC,CASSFLEPNYGYTF
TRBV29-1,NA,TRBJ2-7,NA,TGCAGCGTGGGCCCAAACGGGGACTCCTACGAGCAGTACTTC,CSVGPNGDSYEQYF
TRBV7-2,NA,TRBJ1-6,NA,TGTGCCAGCAGCTTAGTCCAGGGAGCGGGGAATTCACCCCTCCACTTT,CASSLVQGAGNSPLHF
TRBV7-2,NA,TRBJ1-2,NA,TGTGCCAGCAGCTTGCCGGGTAGCTATGGCTACACCTTC,CASSLPGSYGYTF
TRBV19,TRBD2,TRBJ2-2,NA,TGTGCCAGTAACGGGCGGGGGTCTTACACCGGGGAGCTGTTTTTT,CASNGRGSYTGELFF
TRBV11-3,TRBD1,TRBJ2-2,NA,TGTGCCAGCAGCTTTTCAGGGGGCGCATCCACCGGGGAGCTGTTTTTT,CASSFSGGASTGELFF
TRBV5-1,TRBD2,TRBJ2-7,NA,TGCGCCAGCAGCGGGGTAGCGGGGTACGGGAACGAGCAGTACTTC,CASSGVAGYGNEQYF
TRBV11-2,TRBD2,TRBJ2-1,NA,TGTGCCAGCAGCTTGGACATTAGCGGGAGCATCTTCAATGAGCAGTTCTTC,CASSLDISGSIFNEQFF
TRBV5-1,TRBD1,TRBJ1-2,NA,TGCGCCAGCAGCTTGTCGTTCCCAGGGGGAAACTATGGCTACACCTTC,CASSLSFPGGNYGYTF
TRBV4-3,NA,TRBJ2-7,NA,TGCGCCAGCAGCCAAGAGGGGGGGCCAGGGCGACCCTACGAGCAGTACTTC,CASSQEGGPGRPYEQYF